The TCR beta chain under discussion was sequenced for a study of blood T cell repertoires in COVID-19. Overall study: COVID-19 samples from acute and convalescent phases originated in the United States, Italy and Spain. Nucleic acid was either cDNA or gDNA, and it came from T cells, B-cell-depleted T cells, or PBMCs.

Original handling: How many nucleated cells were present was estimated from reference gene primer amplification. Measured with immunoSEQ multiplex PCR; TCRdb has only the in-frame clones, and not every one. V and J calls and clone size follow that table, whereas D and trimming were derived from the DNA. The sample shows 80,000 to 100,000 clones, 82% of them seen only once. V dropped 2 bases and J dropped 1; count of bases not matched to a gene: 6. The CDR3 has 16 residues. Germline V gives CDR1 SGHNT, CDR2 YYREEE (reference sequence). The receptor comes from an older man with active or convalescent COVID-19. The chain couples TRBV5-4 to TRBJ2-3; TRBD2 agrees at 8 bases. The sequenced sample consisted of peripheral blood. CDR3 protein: CASSLEAGARTDTQYF. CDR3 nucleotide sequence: TGTGCCAGCAGCTTAGAAGCGGGGGCCCGCACAGATACGCAGTATTTT.